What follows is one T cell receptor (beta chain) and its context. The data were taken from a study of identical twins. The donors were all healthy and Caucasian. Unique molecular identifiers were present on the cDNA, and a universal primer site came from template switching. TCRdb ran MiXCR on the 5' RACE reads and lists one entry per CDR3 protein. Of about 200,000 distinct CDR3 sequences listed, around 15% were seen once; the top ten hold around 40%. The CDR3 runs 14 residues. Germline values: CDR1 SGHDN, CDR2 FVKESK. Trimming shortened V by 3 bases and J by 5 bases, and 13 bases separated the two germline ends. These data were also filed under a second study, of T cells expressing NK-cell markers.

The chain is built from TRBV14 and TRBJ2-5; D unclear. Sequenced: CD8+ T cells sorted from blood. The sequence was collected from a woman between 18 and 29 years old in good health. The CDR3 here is CASSQGKGPETQYF. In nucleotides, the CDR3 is TGTGCCAGCAGCCAGGGTAAAGGGCCCGAGACCCAGTACTTC.